Following are 19 T cell receptor beta chains from one sample sequenced in a study of cytomegalovirus exposure and HLA in healthy donors. The PCR ran on 60 Vbeta and 13 Jbeta primers. Method: immunoSEQ multiplex PCR; TCRdb's copy keeps in-frame clones and lacks some. Its table lists 45,000 to 50,000 clones. The sequencing sample was made of PBMCs. The receptors stem from a male donor in good health and CMV-seronegative.

The chain links TRBV7-9 to TRBJ2-7; D is possibly TRBD1 (6 bases). CDR3 length: 15 amino acids. Trimming pared 5 bases from V and 7 bases from J, leaving 21 bases between. Germline lookup yields CDR1 SEHNR and CDR2 FQNEAQ (reference sequence). The CDR3 here is CASSQPGHLRGEQYF. The CDR3 DNA reads TGTGCCAGCAGCCAGCCCGGACATTTGAGGGGGGAGCAGTACTTC.

The genes are TRBV5-4 and TRBJ1-2; 10 positions match TRBD1. Trimming cost V 4 bases and J 5 bases; bases outside gene matches: 5. The CDR3 is made up of 14 amino acids. The V gene's germline CDR1 is SGHNT and CDR2 YYREEE (reference sequence). The chain's CDR3 is CASSPGTGDYGYTF. The CDR3 DNA sequence: TGTGCCAGCAGCCCCGGGACAGGGGATTATGGCTACACCTTC. The entire variable domain, with the rest obtained from reference TRBV5-4 and TRBJ1-2, is as follows: ETGVTQSPTHLIKTRGQQVTLRCSSQSGHNTVSWYQQALGQGPQFIFQYYREEENGRGNFPPRFSGLQFPNYSSELNVNALELDDSALYLCASSPGTGDYGYTFGSGTRLTVV.

The chain carries TRBV6-5 and TRBJ2-1; D gene ambiguous. The CDR3 is 14 amino acids. V shed 6 bases and J shed 4 bases, with 13 bases lying between them. Germline loops: CDR1 MNHEY, CDR2 SVGAGI. The CDR3 spells CASSLVGGYNEQFF. The CDR3 DNA is TGTGCCAGCAGCCTGGTCGGTGGTTACAATGAGCAGTTCTTC.

The rearrangement joins TRBV10-2 to TRBJ1-5; TRBD1 is a possible D gene (6 bases). The germline gives CDR1 WSHSY, CDR2 SAAADI. The length of the CDR3 is 13 residues. V lost 4 bases to trimming and J lost 9 bases, with 13 bases between them. In nucleotides, the CDR3 is TGCGCCAGCAGTGGGACAGTCAGCGCGCCCCAGCATTTT. As protein: CASSGTVSAPQHF.

The chain links TRBV7-9 to TRBJ1-6; D perhaps matches TRBD1 (5 bases). Germline-derived CDR1 and CDR2 are SEHNR and FQNEAQ (reference sequence). Trimming pared 2 bases from V and 11 bases from J, leaving 16 bases between. This CDR3 region has 15 residues. CDR3 sequence reads: CASSLSGRGFPPLHF. CDR3 nucleotide sequence: TGTGCCAGCAGCTTATCAGGGCGGGGATTCCCACCCCTCCACTTT.

The rearrangement uses TRBV19 and TRBJ1-1; D not resolved. Trimming shortened V by 8 bases and J by 3 bases, and 10 bases separated the two germline ends. CDR1 is LNHDA, CDR2 SQIVND, per germline (reference sequence). The CDR3 contains 12 residues. The CDR3 DNA is TGTGCCAGTTCCCCTCGGGACACTGAAGCTTTCTTT. This translates into CASSPRDTEAFF.

The gene calls are TRBV2 and TRBJ1-6, with 10 bases that match TRBD1. CDR1 and CDR2 from the germline V gene are SNHLY and FYNNEI. Trimming at V came to 3 bases and at J to 10 bases, leaving 6 bases not matched to a gene. This CDR3 contains 15 residues. The CDR3 spells CASSDWDRGGSPLHF. The CDR3 DNA reads TGTGCCAGCAGTGATTGGGACAGGGGTGGGTCACCCCTCCACTTT. The variable domain in full, with the rest retrieved from reference TRBV2 and TRBJ1-6, is EPEVTQTPSHQVTQMGQEVILRCVPISNHLYFYWYRQILGQKVEFLVSFYNNEISEKSEIFDDQFSVERPDGSNFTLKIRSTKLEDSAMYFCASSDWDRGGSPLHFGNGTRLTVT.

This chain uses TRBV4-3 with TRBJ2-7; 9 nucleotides line up with TRBD1. This CDR3 is built from 15 residues. In germline, CDR1 is LGHNA, CDR2 YSLEER. J lost 7 bases, V lost 1 base, and 8 bases had no gene match. The chain's CDR3 is CASSQGWTGVGEQYF. The CDR3 coding sequence is TGCGCCAGCAGCCAAGGATGGACAGGGGTGGGGGAGCAGTACTTC.

Comments on this clone: Compared with germline, one end of the junction differs, possibly owing to a read error. CDR3 in DNA: TGTGCCAGCTCGTCGACTCAACCGGACTATGGCTACAACTTC. Its protein product is CASSSTQPDYGYNF. V gene TRBV25-1 combines with J gene TRBJ1-2; D remains unclear. The CDR3 covers 14 residues. Germline V gives CDR1 MGHDK, CDR2 SYGVNS.

V usage is TRBV7-8 and J usage is TRBJ1-2; tentative D call: TRBD1 (6 bases). The germline V gene has CDR1 SGHVS and CDR2 FQNEAQ. Trimming took 5 bases from V and 4 from J, leaving 17 bases between them. The CDR3 has 15 residues. The CDR3 DNA reads as TGTGCCAGCAGCCAAATCACCGGGACACTCTATGGCTACACCTTC. As protein: CASSQITGTLYGYTF.

V usage is TRBV30 and J usage is TRBJ2-5, with a possible D match to TRBD2 (5 bases). The germline gives CDR1 GTSNPN, CDR2 SVGIG (reference sequence). Trimming cost V 5 bases and J 2 bases, with 12 bases left between them. CDR3 size: 13 residues. The CDR3 DNA follows: TGTGCCTGGGGGAGAGAAGGTCAAGAGACCCAGTACTTC. Its translation is CAWGREGQETQYF.

The rearrangement uses TRBV4-1 and TRBJ2-1; TRBD1 aligns across 7 bases. The CDR3 loop spans 15 amino acids. CDR1 is MGHRA, CDR2 YSYEKL, per germline. V was clipped by 5 bases and J by 9 bases; unmatched bases: 13. The CDR3 DNA is TGCGCCAGCAGCGAAACACCCGGGACAGTGATTGAGCAGTTCTTC. Residues: CASSETPGTVIEQFF.

This chain uses TRBV7-2 with TRBJ2-7; D is unresolved. The CDR3 runs to 14 residues. V was cut by 5 bases and J by 3 bases, with 14 bases left in between. Germline loops: CDR1 SGHTA, CDR2 FQGNSA. In DNA form, the CDR3 reads TGTGCCAGCAGCGCCTCTGGCGGATTCTACGAGCAGTACTTC. Protein: CASSASGGFYEQYF.

The rearrangement joins TRBV4-1 to TRBJ1-4, with TRBD1 as a possible D gene (6 bases). The germline V gene encodes CDR1 MGHRA and CDR2 YSYEKL. Trimming pared 1 base from V and 0 bases from J, leaving 15 bases between. The CDR3 has 18 amino acids. The CDR3 sequence is CASSQGGQIRATNEKLFF. In DNA form, the CDR3 reads TGCGCCAGCAGCCAAGGAGGACAGATAAGGGCAACTAATGAAAAACTGTTTTTT.

This chain links TRBV11-2 with TRBJ2-3, with 7 bases aligning to TRBD2. The germline V gene encodes CDR1 SGHAT and CDR2 FQNNGV. The CDR3 runs to 14 residues. After removal of 3 bases from V and 2 bases from J, the junction contained 2 bases not matched to a gene. The CDR3 nucleotides are TGTGCCAGCAGCTTGGAGCGGGACACAGATACGCAGTATTTT. Its protein product is CASSLERDTDTQYF.

The rearrangement uses TRBV30 and TRBJ1-6, with D unclear. The length of the CDR3 is 13 residues. Looked up from germline, CDR1 is GTSNPN and CDR2 is SVGIG (reference sequence). The V end lost 0 bases, the J end lost 7 bases, and 7 bases lay between the germline ends. CDR3 bases: TGTGCCTGGAGTGTAGGCGGGAATTCACCCCTCCACTTT. Translated: CAWSVGGNSPLHF.

The chain employs TRBV11-3 and TRBJ2-7; 7 bases are shared with TRBD1. Germline values: CDR1 SGHNT, CDR2 YENEEA. This CDR3 contains 15 residues. The trim removed 0 bases at V and 0 bases at J, leaving 2 bases unmatched. CDR3 loop: CASSLDRDSSYEQYF. CDR3 in DNA: TGTGCCAGCAGCTTAGATCGGGACAGCTCCTACGAGCAGTACTTC. The entire variable domain, with the rest obtained from reference TRBV11-3 and TRBJ2-7, is as follows: EAGVVQSPRYKIIEKKQPVAFWCNPISGHNTLYWYLQNLGQGPELLIRYENEEAVDDSQLPKDRFSAERLKGVDSTLKIQPAELGDSAVYLCASSLDRDSSYEQYFGPGTRLTVT.

The chain has TRBV30 and TRBJ2-7; 12 positions agree with TRBD2. The germline CDR1 and CDR2 sequences are GTSNPN and SVGIG (reference sequence). Germline trimming cut 8 bases from V and 2 bases from J; bases unmatched to any gene: 4. The CDR3 sequence is 13 residues long. CDR3 loop: CAGGLAGAYEQYF. CDR3 in DNA: TGTGCCGGGGGACTAGCGGGCGCCTACGAGCAGTACTTC.

The genes are TRBV13 and TRBJ1-2; TRBD1 matches 8 bases. The CDR3 is 15 amino acids. With 4 bases clipped from V and 2 bases from J, the junction kept 6 bases outside the gene matches. In germline, CDR1 is PRHDT, CDR2 FYEKMQ (reference sequence). Here the CDR3 reads CASSSSGTGNYGYTF. The CDR3 DNA reads TGTGCCAGCAGCTCATCCGGGACAGGCAACTATGGCTACACCTTC. The full variable domain, its missing parts supplied by reference TRBV13 and TRBJ1-2, is AAGVIQSPRHLIKEKRETATLKCYPIPRHDTVYWYQQGPGQDPQFLISFYEKMQSDKGSIPDRFSAQQFSDYHSELNMSSLELGDSALYFCASSSSGTGNYGYTFGSGTRLTVV.